A single sample gave rise to the 19 T cell receptor beta chains below, sequenced in a study of memory CD4+ T cells and cytomegalovirus serostatus. Using immunoSEQ multiplex PCR, the repertoire was profiled, and TCRdb retains in-frame clones only, with some absent. The sample has around 63,000 clones; around 82% are singletons. The sort gate was single viable CD3+CD4+CD8-CD45RO+ cells for memory CD4+ T cells. The sample was memory CD4+ T cells from blood. The receptors shown here come from an adult in good health and CMV-seronegative. Some clones in this sample may be carry-over from other donors' samples.

This sequence joins TRBV7-9 and TRBJ1-2; TRBD1 is a possible D gene (5 bases). The CDR3 contains 13 residues. Trimming removed 4 bases from V and 5 bases from J, with 11 bases in between. Germline lookup yields CDR1 SEHNR and CDR2 FQNEAQ (reference sequence). As DNA, the CDR3 is TGTGCCAGCAGCTCGGGACCTTTTTATGGCTACACCTTC. Its translation: CASSSGPFYGYTF.

This chain links TRBV7-9 with TRBJ2-1, with D possibly matching TRBD2 (6 bases). Germline CDR1 SEHNR, CDR2 FQNEAQ (reference sequence). This CDR3 has 13 amino acids. The V end was cut by 6 bases, the J end by 9 bases, with 15 bases between. The CDR3 sequence is CASRWRLEGEQFF. Here the CDR3 DNA reads TGTGCCAGCAGGTGGAGACTAGAGGGTGAGCAGTTCTTC.

The V gene is TRBV10-3, the J gene TRBJ2-1; 9 bases map to TRBD2. V lost 9 bases and J lost 7; bases outside the gene matches: 7. CDR1 and CDR2 from the germline V gene are ENHRY and SYGVKD. The CDR3 is 13 residues long. The CDR3: CAISITSGNEQFF. The CDR3 nucleotides read TGTGCCATTTCTATAACTAGCGGGAATGAGCAGTTCTTC.

The chain joins TRBV7-2 to TRBJ1-2; unclear D gene. The CDR3 length is 14 residues. The V end was cut by 5 bases, the J end by 7 bases, with 17 bases between. The germline gives CDR1 SGHTA, CDR2 FQGNSA. CDR3 loop: CASSREGRIGGYTF. As DNA, the CDR3 is TGTGCCAGCAGCCGGGAGGGTAGGATTGGTGGCTACACCTTC.

The rearrangement links TRBV14 to TRBJ1-3; D not certain. The CDR3 extends over 13 amino acids. Between the trimmed V and J ends, which lost 6 bases and 4 bases, there was a span of 10 bases. Looked up from germline, CDR1 is SGHDN and CDR2 is FVKESK. As DNA, the CDR3 is TGTGCCAGCAGTACCTATACGGGAAACACCATATATTTT. The encoded protein is CASSTYTGNTIYF.

This chain links TRBV5-6 with TRBJ1-6; D possibly corresponds to TRBD1 (5 bases). Germline-derived CDR1 and CDR2 are SGHDT and YYEEEE. The CDR3 runs to 15 residues. V was trimmed by 2 bases and J by 7 bases, leaving 13 bases between them. Here the CDR3 reads CASSFRSGINSPLHF. The CDR3 DNA reads as TGTGCCAGCAGCTTTCGGTCAGGGATCAATTCACCCCTCCACTTT.

The rearrangement links TRBV30 to TRBJ1-3, with a tentative D call TRBD1 (6 bases). Trimming left V 1 base short and J 9 bases short, with 7 bases between. This CDR3 region has 11 residues. In germline, CDR1 is GTSNPN, CDR2 SVGIG (reference sequence). The CDR3 sequence: CAWSEGGTIYF. DNA for the CDR3: TGTGCCTGGAGTGAGGGGGGCACCATATATTTT.

V and J are TRBV20-1 and TRBJ2-1; D is unclear. CDR3 length: 11 amino acids. The V end was cut by 2 bases, the J end by 8 bases, with 7 bases between. Looked up from germline, CDR1 is DFQATT and CDR2 is SNEGSKA (reference sequence). The DNA for the CDR3 is TGCAGTGCTAGAAGGTGGGATGAGCAGTTCTTC. Amino acids: CSARRWDEQFF.

The V gene is TRBV7-9, the J gene TRBJ2-2; TRBD1 is a possible D gene (6 bases). CDR1 is SEHNR, CDR2 FQNEAQ, per germline (reference sequence). V gave up 4 bases and J gave up 4 bases, with 13 bases separating them. The CDR3 has 15 amino acids. CDR3 coding DNA: TGTGCCAGCAGCTCCAGGGGCCGGGGCACCGGGGAGCTGTTTTTT. It specifies CASSSRGRGTGELFF.

This rearrangement joins TRBV11-3 to TRBJ1-1; tentative D call: TRBD1 (6 bases). Per the germline V gene, CDR1 is SGHNT and CDR2 is YENEEA. Between the trimmed V and J ends, which lost 4 bases and 7 bases, there was a span of 13 bases. CDR3 size: 13 residues. CDR3 in amino acids: CASSSNRESEAFF. Written as DNA, the CDR3 is TGTGCCAGCAGCTCAAACAGGGAGAGTGAAGCTTTCTTT.

CDR3 protein: CAWTQTRGTEAFF. CDR3 DNA sequence: TGTGCCTGGACCCAGACAAGGGGCACTGAAGCTTTCTTT. The chain couples TRBV30 to TRBJ1-1; maybe TRBD1 (5 bases). The CDR3 contains 13 residues. The germline gives CDR1 GTSNPN, CDR2 SVGIG (reference sequence). V was pared by 4 bases and J by 4 bases, with 13 bases between.

The rearrangement uses TRBV5-8 and TRBJ2-5; D perhaps matches TRBD1 (6 bases). The CDR3 runs to 15 residues. Trimming cost V 4 bases and J 5 bases, with 18 bases left between them. CDR1 and CDR2 from the germline V gene are SGHTS and YDEGEE. The CDR3 is CASSEGQNRPETQYF. The CDR3 DNA is TGTGCCAGCAGCGAAGGACAGAATCGTCCCGAGACCCAGTACTTC. Filled out from reference TRBV5-8 and TRBJ2-5, the complete variable domain reads EAGVTQSPTHLIKTRGQQATLRCSPISGHTSVYWYQQALGLGLQFLLWYDEGEERNRGNFPPRFSGRQFPNYSSELNVNALELEDSALYLCASSEGQNRPETQYFGPGTRLLVL.

V gene TRBV19 combines with J gene TRBJ2-1, with D maybe TRBD1 (6 bases). Germline V gene sequence: CDR1 LNHDA, CDR2 SQIVND (reference sequence). V shed 5 bases and J shed 4 bases, with 9 bases lying between them. The CDR3 is 13 amino acids. As DNA, the CDR3 is TGTGCCAGTAGTCCCGACAGGTACAATGAGCAGTTCTTC. This translates into CASSPDRYNEQFF.

V gene TRBV18 combines with J gene TRBJ1-1; tentatively, D is TRBD1 (5 bases). The length of the CDR3 is 12 residues. Per the germline V gene, CDR1 is KGHSH and CDR2 is LQKENI. V gave up 4 bases and J gave up 14 bases, with 17 bases separating them. CDR3 nucleotides: TGTGCCAGCTCACGGATGGGGCATCTTGTGTTCTTT. Protein sequence: CASSRMGHLVFF.

The rearrangement uses TRBV7-8 and TRBJ2-1; 12 bases line up with TRBD2. Germline loops: CDR1 SGHVS, CDR2 FQNEAQ. After removal of 5 bases from V and 9 bases from J, the junction contained 8 bases not matched to a gene. The CDR3 spans 15 residues. The CDR3 is CASSVTSGGQGEQFF. CDR3 nucleotide sequence: TGTGCCAGCAGCGTAACTAGCGGGGGGCAGGGTGAGCAGTTCTTC. Variable domain in full (rest from reference TRBV7-8 and TRBJ2-1): GAGVSQSPRYKVAKRGQDVALRCDPISGHVSLFWYQQALGQGPEFLTYFQNEAQLDKSGLPSDRFFAERPEGSVSTLKIQRTQQEDSAVYLCASSVTSGGQGEQFFGPGTRLTVL.

The chain is built from TRBV27 and TRBJ2-7; either TRBD1 or TRBD2 may supply D (6 bases each). The length of the CDR3 is 16 residues. V was cut by 6 bases and J by 3 bases, with 21 bases left in between. Germline lookup yields CDR1 MNHEY and CDR2 SMNVEV (reference sequence). DNA for the CDR3: TGTGCCAGCAGGGCCCGGGAGCAGGGGAAGCACTACGAGCAGTACTTC. This translates into CASRAREQGKHYEQYF.

The V and J genes are TRBV6-5 and TRBJ1-2, with 7 bases lining up with TRBD1. Germline assignment: CDR1 MNHEY and CDR2 SVGAGI. The CDR3 length is 14 residues. Unmatched junction bases numbered 6, after V lost 4 bases and J lost 4 bases. CDR3 in amino acids: CASSSPTGSYGYTF. The CDR3 DNA follows: TGTGCCAGCAGTTCCCCGACAGGGAGCTATGGCTACACCTTC.

The chain joins TRBV9 to TRBJ1-1; the D gene is possibly TRBD1 (6 bases). Germline CDR1 and CDR2: SGDLS and YYNGEE. This CDR3 spans 13 amino acids. V lost 0 bases, J lost 6 bases, and 9 bases lay in between. The CDR3 spells CASSVGGGPEAFF. As DNA, the CDR3 is TGTGCCAGCAGCGTAGGGGGGGGGCCTGAAGCTTTCTTT.

This chain joins TRBV18 and TRBJ2-2, with D uncertain. Germline CDR1 and CDR2: KGHSH and LQKENI. The CDR3 totals 16 residues. Trimming left V 2 bases short and J 5 bases short, with 15 bases between. For the CDR3, the DNA is TGTGCCAGCTCACCAAGAAAGCGCCACGGGACCGGGGAGCTGTTTTTT. It encodes CASSPRKRHGTGELFF.